Listed below are T cell receptor beta chains from one sample, sequenced in a study of CD8 T cells in ankylosing spondylitis. TCRdb called the 5' RACE reads again in MiXCR, with one record for every CDR3 protein. The sample carries some 120,000 distinct CDR3 sequences, roughly 15% recorded once. The sample comprised blood, either unsorted or a sorted T cell fraction (not recorded which). These receptors originate from a female donor with ankylosing spondylitis or in good health (not recorded which). Each CDR3 is given with its conserved first and last residue. A D gene is named only where the DNA matches it firmly. Part of the rows lack a size; the others show once, few, many or a class for expanded clones.

v_gene	d_gene	abundance	j_gene	CDR3aa	CDR3nt
TRBV4-1	.	few	TRBJ2-7	CASSQDATGGSGSDEQYF	TGCGCCAGCAGCCAAGATGCGACAGGGGGTAGCGGGAGCGACGAGCAGTACTTC
TRBV5-1	.	many	TRBJ1-2	CASSLDQGVLYGYTF	TGCGCCAGCAGCTTGGACCAAGGGGTCCTCTATGGCTACACCTTC
TRBV11-2	TRBD2	.	TRBJ2-3	CASSSGLAGVQPGDTQYF	TGTGCCAGCAGCTCGGGACTAGCGGGGGTTCAACCAGGGGATACGCAGTATTTT
TRBV6-1	TRBD2	.	TRBJ2-1	CASSRTSGDSYNEQFF	TGTGCCAGCAGTCGGACTAGCGGGGACTCCTACAATGAGCAGTTCTTC
TRBV3-1	TRBD2	.	TRBJ2-5	CASTYRGAGYQETQYF	TGTGCCAGCACCTATAGAGGAGCGGGATACCAAGAGACCCAGTACTTC
TRBV4-2	.	.	TRBJ2-5	CASSPRSLQATQYF	TGTGCCAGCAGCCCCCGGAGTCTCCAAGCGACCCAGTACTTC
TRBV4-1	TRBD1	many	TRBJ2-7	CASRQTGSYEQYF	TGCGCCAGCAGACAGACAGGGTCCTACGAGCAGTACTTC
TRBV5-1	TRBD1	few	TRBJ2-1	CASSSDRDSLNEQFF	TGCGCCAGCAGCTCCGACCGGGACAGCTTGAATGAGCAGTTCTTC
TRBV14	TRBD1	.	TRBJ2-7	CASSQAAGGYEQYF	TGTGCCAGCAGCCAAGCGGCAGGGGGCTACGAGCAGTACTTC
TRBV7-2	TRBD2	many	TRBJ2-1	CASSLGSASGYNEQFF	TGTGCCAGCAGCTTAGGGTCCGCTAGCGGCTACAATGAGCAGTTCTTC
TRBV6-5	TRBD2	many	TRBJ2-1	CASSSGTRQFF	TGTGCCAGCAGTTCCGGGACTAGACAGTTCTTC
TRBV7-8	TRBD1	many	TRBJ1-1	CASSPWTGGYTEAFF	TGTGCCAGCAGCCCGTGGACAGGGGGTTATACTGAAGCTTTCTTT
TRBV20-1	TRBD2	few	TRBJ2-7	CSARDGLAGSYEQYF	TGCAGTGCTAGAGATGGACTAGCGGGGTCCTACGAGCAGTACTTC
TRBV20-1	.	.	TRBJ2-2	CSARPRDFANTGELFF	TGCAGTGCTAGGCCCCGGGACTTCGCGAACACCGGGGAGCTGTTTTTT
TRBV12-3/TRBV12-4	TRBD2	many	TRBJ2-7	CASSSPGTSGNYEQYF	TGTGCCAGCAGTTCCCCCGGGACTAGCGGGAACTACGAGCAGTACTTC
TRBV18	TRBD1	.	TRBJ1-2	CASTVQGAYGYTF	TGTGCCAGCACAGTACAGGGGGCCTATGGCTACACCTTC
TRBV29-1	.	many	TRBJ2-1	CSVHTEYNEQFF	TGCAGCGTTCACACCGAATACAATGAGCAGTTCTTC
TRBV5-1	.	many	TRBJ1-2	CASSRAQVIDGYTF	TGCGCCAGCAGCCGGGCGCAGGTCATAGATGGCTACACCTTC
TRBV5-1	TRBD2	many	TRBJ2-7	CASSRTSGTYEQYF	TGCGCCAGCAGCCGGACTAGCGGGACCTACGAGCAGTACTTC
TRBV3-1	TRBD2	.	TRBJ2-1	CASSRLALAANNEQFF	TGTGCCAGCAGCCGCCTAGCCCTAGCGGCTAACAATGAGCAGTTCTTC
TRBV5-8	.	.	TRBJ1-2	CASSAGSQGQDGYTF	TGTGCCAGCAGTGCAGGTAGCCAGGGGCAAGATGGCTACACCTTC
TRBV12-3/TRBV12-4	.	few	TRBJ2-6	CASTLRSSGANVLTF	TGTGCCAGCACCCTCCGCAGTTCCGGGGCCAACGTCCTGACTTTC
TRBV18	.	few	TRBJ2-1	CASSSENEQFF	TGTGCCAGCTCATCCGAGAATGAGCAGTTCTTC
TRBV5-1	.	.	TRBJ2-2	CASSLWDSGVGELFF	TGCGCCAGCAGTCTTTGGGACTCTGGGGTCGGGGAGCTGTTTTTT
TRBV20-1	.	.	TRBJ1-2	CSATPGEGYTF	TGCAGTGCAACTCCCGGGGAGGGCTACACCTTC
TRBV11-2	.	.	TRBJ2-7	CASSLSDSSYEQYF	TGTGCCAGCAGCTTATCGGACAGCTCCTACGAGCAGTACTTC
TRBV20-1	.	.	TRBJ1-2	CSARGTQPPYGYTF	TGCAGTGCTAGAGGGACTCAACCACCCTATGGCTACACCTTC
TRBV6-1	.	.	TRBJ2-6	CASSPRDPRGGANVLTF	TGTGCCAGCAGTCCCCGGGACCCACGAGGAGGGGCCAACGTCCTGACTTTC
TRBV29-1	.	many	TRBJ1-2	CSVEESASGYGYTF	TGCAGCGTTGAAGAATCGGCTTCAGGCTATGGCTACACCTTC
TRBV5-1	.	many	TRBJ2-1	CASSLAGNYEQFF	TGCGCCAGCAGCTTGGCCGGGAACTATGAGCAGTTCTTC
TRBV19	.	few	TRBJ2-2	CASSIRLGAGGELFF	TGTGCCAGTAGTATAAGGCTCGGGGCCGGCGGGGAGCTGTTTTTT
TRBV20-1	.	many	TRBJ2-3	CSAGTDTDTQYF	TGCAGTGCTGGGACGGACACAGATACGCAGTATTTT
TRBV13	TRBD1	few	TRBJ2-1	CASSPRTGADNEQFF	TGTGCCAGCAGCCCGCGGACAGGGGCCGACAATGAGCAGTTCTTC
TRBV11-2	.	.	TRBJ2-2	CASSLDLGTAPGELFF	TGTGCCAGCAGCTTAGATCTGGGGACGGCACCCGGGGAGCTGTTTTTT
TRBV7-9	TRBD1	.	TRBJ2-5	CASTVGGQGYETQYF	TGTGCCAGCACCGTGGGGGGACAGGGTTATGAGACCCAGTACTTC
TRBV5-6	.	.	TRBJ2-2	CASSFERPGELFF	TGTGCCAGCAGCTTCGAGCGGCCCGGGGAGCTGTTTTTT
TRBV9	.	many	TRBJ1-1	CASSVGEGVGAEAFF	TGTGCCAGCAGCGTAGGGGAAGGGGTTGGGGCTGAAGCTTTCTTT
TRBV3-1	.	.	TRBJ2-5	CASSSTPQETQYF	TGTGCCAGCAGCTCGACTCCCCAAGAGACCCAGTACTTC
TRBV11-2	.	.	TRBJ2-7	CASSLRGTLSRGSYEQYF	TGTGCCAGCAGCCTACGAGGGACACTCTCCCGGGGCTCCTACGAGCAGTACTTC
TRBV7-9	TRBD2	many	TRBJ2-7	CASSLSAGGWYEQYF	TGTGCCAGCAGCTTATCAGCGGGGGGCTGGTACGAGCAGTACTTC
TRBV11-2	.	.	TRBJ1-1	CASGGQMNTEAFF	TGTGCCAGCGGAGGGCAGATGAACACTGAAGCTTTCTTT
TRBV19	TRBD1	.	TRBJ1-1	CASSIFLGQGNTEAFF	TGTGCCAGTAGTATTTTTTTGGGACAGGGGAACACTGAAGCTTTCTTT
TRBV19	.	.	TRBJ2-3	CASSSGTSTDTQYF	TGTGCCAGTTCAAGCGGTACTAGCACAGATACGCAGTATTTT
TRBV5-1	TRBD2	few	TRBJ2-7	CASSTSGTSGYEQYF	TGCGCCAGCAGTACTTCAGGGACTAGCGGCTACGAGCAGTACTTC
TRBV3-1	.	many	TRBJ2-3	CASSQDPQGIADTQYF	TGTGCCAGCAGCCAAGACCCTCAGGGGATTGCAGATACGCAGTATTTT
TRBV24-1	.	many	TRBJ2-7	CATSDTREQYF	TGTGCCACCAGTGACACACGCGAGCAGTACTTC
TRBV20-1	.	few	TRBJ2-5	CSAVRGMETQYF	TGCAGTGCTGTCCGGGGAATGGAGACCCAGTACTTC
TRBV20-1	.	.	TRBJ1-1	CSATGRTNTEAFF	TGCAGTGCTACCGGACGGACGAACACTGAAGCTTTCTTT